This T cell receptor beta chain was sequenced for a study of control samples from healthy donors and cancer patients. Measured with immunoSEQ multiplex PCR; TCRdb has only the in-frame clones, and not every one. The sample shows roughly 130,000 clones, around nine tenths of them seen only once. The CDR3 runs 14 residues. V gave up 1 base and J gave up 11 bases, with 17 bases separating them. The V gene's germline CDR1 is SEHNR and CDR2 FQNEAQ (reference sequence). This clonotype originated in a woman in her twenties or thirties in good health. The genes are TRBV7-9 and TRBJ1-1; TRBD1 is a possible D gene (6 bases). Sample: blood. The DNA for the CDR3 is TGTGCCAGCAGCTTAGAGAGGGGGAGTACTGCGGCTTTCTTT. Encoded protein: CASSLERGSTAAFF. Full variable domain (outside the CDR3, taken from reference TRBV7-9 and TRBJ1-1): DTGVSQNPRHKITKRGQNVTFRCDPISEHNRLYWYRQTLGQGPEFLTYFQNEAQLEKSRLLSDRFSAERPKGSFSTLEIQRTEQGDSAMYLCASSLERGSTAAFFGQGTRLTVV.